These T cell receptor beta chains were read from a single sample in a study of cytomegalovirus exposure and HLA in healthy donors. Some clones are missing from TCRdb's copy, which holds only in-frame ones; the method was immunoSEQ multiplex PCR. Of fewer than 200,000 clones in the sample, roughly 76% were seen once. The sequenced material came from PBMCs. The source of these receptors is a man aged 60 to 75 in good health and CMV-seronegative. The CDR3 runs from the conserved cysteine through the conserved F or W. D genes are given only for firm matches. The listing skips clone size in some rows; elsewhere it reads once, few, many or a size class.

CDR3	DNA	D	size	V	J
CSVEGRTNTEAFF	TGCAGCGTGGAGGGACGGACGAACACTGAAGCTTTCTTT	.	once	TRBV29-1	TRBJ1-1
CASSLVGTGGVYEQYF	TGCGCCAGCAGCTTAGTGGGGACAGGGGGCGTATACGAGCAGTACTTC	TRBD1	.	TRBV7-8	TRBJ2-7
CASSSHRESEQFF	TGCGCCAGCAGTTCTCATCGGGAGTCTGAGCAGTTCTTC	.	.	TRBV5-1	TRBJ2-1
CASSPRQGNNYGYTF	TGTGCCAGTAGTCCGAGACAGGGTAACAACTATGGCTACACCTTC	TRBD1	.	TRBV19	TRBJ1-2
CSVVVRGRRNIQYF	TGCAGCGTTGTTGTCAGGGGAAGAAGAAACATTCAGTACTTC	.	.	TRBV29-1	TRBJ2-4
CASRPGQGGPLHF	TGTGCCAGTAGGCCGGGACAGGGAGGACCCCTCCACTTT	TRBD1	.	TRBV6-1	TRBJ1-6
CASSQGSTGVYNEQFF	TGTGCCAGCAGCCAGGGTTCGACAGGGGTCTACAATGAGCAGTTCTTC	TRBD1	.	TRBV6-4	TRBJ2-1
CASSSGGENTGELFF	TGTGCCAGCAGCTCGGGGGGCGAAAACACCGGGGAGCTGTTTTTT	.	.	TRBV11-3	TRBJ2-2
CASGLGAGGPGETQYF	TGTGCTAGTGGTTTGGGAGCGGGAGGGCCGGGAGAGACCCAGTACTTC	TRBD2	.	TRBV12-5	TRBJ2-5
CASSQDSGLAGHNEQFF	TGCGCCAGCAGCCAAGATTCGGGACTAGCGGGGCACAATGAGCAGTTCTTC	TRBD2	.	TRBV4-1	TRBJ2-1
CASSLRLASALSSYNEQFF	TGCGCCAGCAGCTTGAGGCTGGCTAGCGCCCTGAGCTCCTACAATGAGCAGTTCTTC	.	.	TRBV5-1	TRBJ2-1
CSSSPTGGSNSPLHF	TGTTCCAGCAGCCCGACAGGGGGCAGTAATTCACCCCTCCACTTT	TRBD1	once	TRBV7-9	TRBJ1-6
CAWKGQGNSPLHF	TGTGCCTGGAAGGGACAGGGTAATTCACCCCTCCACTTT	TRBD1	few	TRBV30	TRBJ1-6
CASSLAVRGGEQYF	TGTGCCAGCAGCTTAGCGGTTCGGGGGGGCGAGCAGTACTTC	TRBD2	.	TRBV7-8	TRBJ2-7
CSERYGNTIYF	TGCAGTGAGCGGTACGGAAACACCATATATTTT	.	.	TRBV29-1	TRBJ1-3
CASSLSQVADTQYF	TGCGCCAGCAGCTTGTCTCAGGTGGCAGATACGCAGTATTTT	.	.	TRBV5-1	TRBJ2-3
CASLGQQVQPQHF	TGTGCCAGCCTGGGACAGCAGGTTCAGCCCCAGCATTTT	TRBD1	.	TRBV6-1	TRBJ1-5
CASSKGGVYYGYTF	TGTGCCAGCAGCAAGGGGGGGGTTTACTATGGCTACACCTTC	.	.	TRBV7-9	TRBJ1-2
CASSLTGGSGGYTF	TGCGCCAGCAGCCTGACAGGGGGCAGCGGTGGCTACACCTTC	TRBD1	.	TRBV5-1	TRBJ1-2
CASSSGRANTGELFF	TGTGCCAGCAGCTCCGGCAGGGCGAACACCGGGGAGCTGTTTTTT	.	.	TRBV6-6	TRBJ2-2
CASSATSFTGVSEQYF	TGTGCCAGTAGTGCTACCTCGTTCACGGGAGTGAGCGAGCAGTACTTC	.	.	TRBV19	TRBJ2-7
CSSSAGTPLGANQPQHF	TGTTCCAGCAGCGCTGGGACACCCCTGGGGGCCAATCAGCCCCAGCATTTT	.	.	TRBV7-9	TRBJ1-5
CASSESGGKQETQYF	TGCGCCAGCAGTGAGTCCGGGGGGAAACAAGAGACCCAGTACTTC	TRBD2	.	TRBV10-1	TRBJ2-5
CASSGTGVVTEAFF	TGTGCCAGCAGTGGTACAGGGGTGGTCACTGAAGCTTTCTTT	TRBD1	few	TRBV6-5	TRBJ1-1
CASSRTGGGTYEQYF	TGTGCCAGCAGTAGGACAGGGGGCGGGACCTACGAGCAGTACTTC	TRBD1	.	TRBV6-6	TRBJ2-7
CASSDGTGKDTQYF	TGTGCCAGCAGTGACGGTACAGGTAAAGATACGCAGTATTTT	.	few	TRBV2	TRBJ2-3
CASSSTITLAGGYNEQFF	TGCGCCAGCAGCTCCACGATAACACTAGCGGGGGGCTACAATGAGCAGTTCTTC	TRBD2	.	TRBV5-1	TRBJ2-1
CASSQRTGTYEQYF	TGCGCCAGCAGCCAAAGAACAGGTACCTACGAGCAGTACTTC	.	.	TRBV4-3	TRBJ2-7
CASSLGTLREDTQYF	TGCGCCAGCAGCTTGGGGACACTGAGAGAAGATACGCAGTATTTT	.	.	TRBV5-1	TRBJ2-3
CASSDRLAGPRTDTQYF	TGTGCCAGTAGTGACCGACTAGCGGGGCCTCGCACAGATACGCAGTATTTT	TRBD2	.	TRBV19	TRBJ2-3
CASKKGLAGSYEQYF	TGTGCCAGCAAGAAGGGACTAGCGGGCTCCTACGAGCAGTACTTC	TRBD2	.	TRBV28	TRBJ2-7
CASSLGQYEKLFF	TGTGCCAGCAGTTTGGGACAGTATGAAAAACTGTTTTTT	TRBD1	.	TRBV28	TRBJ1-4
CASSPGLAMETQYF	TGCGCCAGCAGCCCTGGACTAGCTATGGAGACCCAGTACTTC	TRBD2	.	TRBV5-1	TRBJ2-5
CASSYSTGGRYGYTF	TGTGCCAGCAGTTATTCGACAGGGGGACGATATGGCTACACCTTC	TRBD1	.	TRBV6-5	TRBJ1-2